The present T cell receptor (beta chain) was sequenced within a study of OX40 agonist ivuxolimab in advanced cancers. Study-level information: Enrollees could have had prior anti-PD-1, anti-PD-L1 or anti-CTLA-4 therapy, which approximately 38% had received. Study-wide points: Also present in some nonresponders was a low level of normalized T-cell clonal expansion.

This clone was counted a few times. The antigen remains undetermined. This CDR3 is built from 12 residues. Germline values: CDR1 SGHRS, CDR2 YFSETQ. V lost 0 bases, J lost 14 bases, and 2 bases stayed unmatched. TCRdb keeps only in-frame clones here, not all; method: immunoSEQ multiplex PCR. This sample has tens of thousands of clones, with 89% found just once. This TCR derives from an adult with an advanced solid tumor such as melanoma, head and neck, liver or kidney cancer. Sequencing was performed on CD4+ or CD8+ T cells sorted from blood, taken in a trial of the OX40 agonist ivuxolimab. This rearrangement joins TRBV5-1 to TRBJ1-6; TRBD1 agrees at 7 bases. CDR3 amino acids: CASSLGQGALHF. Here the CDR3 DNA reads TGCGCCAGCAGCTTGGGACAGGGTGCCCTCCACTTT.